These T cell receptor beta chains were read from a single sample in a study of blood T cells in healthy people across ages. TCRdb re-called the 5' RACE reads with MiXCR, one entry per CDR3 protein. The sample lists approximately 880,000 distinct CDR3 sequences, 40% to 60% occurring once. Source material: blood. These TCRs come from a man younger than 40 in good health. Both conserved end residues are part of each CDR3. The order of the fields is V gene, J gene, D gene, clone size, CDR3 DNA, CDR3 protein. D genes are given only for firm matches. Clone size appears in some rows only: once, few, many, or a class for an expanded clone.

v_gene: TRBV27; j_gene: TRBJ1-6; d_gene: TRBD1; abundance: NA; CDR3nt: TGTGCCAGCAGTTTAAGACAGGGTGGGAGAAATTCACCCCTCCACTTT; CDR3aa: CASSLRQGGRNSPLHF
v_gene: TRBV20-1; j_gene: TRBJ2-3; d_gene: TRBD1; abundance: NA; CDR3nt: TGCAGTGCTAACCGGGACAGGGCCGGAGATACGCAGTATTTT; CDR3aa: CSANRDRAGDTQYF
v_gene: TRBV7-9; j_gene: TRBJ2-7; d_gene: TRBD1; abundance: NA; CDR3nt: TGTGCCAGCAGCCCAGACAGGGGGCTGGACGAGCAGTACTTC; CDR3aa: CASSPDRGLDEQYF
v_gene: TRBV9; j_gene: TRBJ1-4; d_gene: NA; abundance: NA; CDR3nt: TGTGCCAGCTCCGGGACTAATGAAAAACTGTTTTTT; CDR3aa: CASSGTNEKLFF
v_gene: TRBV18; j_gene: TRBJ1-1; d_gene: NA; abundance: once; CDR3nt: TGTGCCAGCTCACCAAGTGGACAGAACACTGAAGCTTTCTTT; CDR3aa: CASSPSGQNTEAFF
v_gene: TRBV12-3/TRBV12-4; j_gene: TRBJ2-7; d_gene: TRBD1; abundance: few; CDR3nt: TGTGCCAGCAGTTCCCGGGACAGGTCAAAACCCAACAAATACTACGAGCAGTACTTC; CDR3aa: CASSSRDRSKPNKYYEQYF
v_gene: TRBV28; j_gene: TRBJ1-2; d_gene: TRBD1; abundance: few; CDR3nt: TGTGCCAGTACAGGGGTTCACTATGGCTACACCTTC; CDR3aa: CASTGVHYGYTF
v_gene: TRBV11-2; j_gene: TRBJ2-7; d_gene: NA; abundance: few; CDR3nt: TGTGCCAGCAGCTTTCGAGGGACCTCCACCTACGAGCAGTACTTC; CDR3aa: CASSFRGTSTYEQYF
v_gene: TRBV20-1; j_gene: TRBJ2-4; d_gene: NA; abundance: NA; CDR3nt: TGCAGTGCTGACACTGGGACTTGGAAAAACATTCAGTACTTC; CDR3aa: CSADTGTWKNIQYF
v_gene: TRBV29-1; j_gene: TRBJ1-2; d_gene: NA; abundance: NA; CDR3nt: TGCAGCGCCGACAGTCCTAACTATGGCTACACCTTC; CDR3aa: CSADSPNYGYTF
v_gene: TRBV3-1; j_gene: TRBJ1-6; d_gene: NA; abundance: NA; CDR3nt: TGTGCCAGCAGCCCGACGCTCAGCTCCTATAATTCACCCCTCCACTTT; CDR3aa: CASSPTLSSYNSPLHF
v_gene: TRBV7-9; j_gene: TRBJ2-5; d_gene: NA; abundance: NA; CDR3nt: TGTGCCAGCAGCTCCGACGGGCAAGAGACCCAGTACTTC; CDR3aa: CASSSDGQETQYF
v_gene: TRBV4-2; j_gene: TRBJ1-6; d_gene: NA; abundance: NA; CDR3nt: TGTGCCAGCAGCCAAGATCTACTGGGTAATTCACCCCTCCACTTT; CDR3aa: CASSQDLLGNSPLHF
v_gene: TRBV7-9; j_gene: TRBJ1-5; d_gene: NA; abundance: NA; CDR3nt: TGTGCCAGCAGCTTACCCGGACAGTTCCAGCCCCAGCATTTT; CDR3aa: CASSLPGQFQPQHF
v_gene: TRBV2; j_gene: TRBJ2-3; d_gene: NA; abundance: NA; CDR3nt: TGTGCCAGCAGCCCGACTAGATCAGATACGCAGTATTTT; CDR3aa: CASSPTRSDTQYF
v_gene: TRBV24-1; j_gene: TRBJ2-3; d_gene: NA; abundance: NA; CDR3nt: TGTGCCACCAGTGATTCGCAGGGGAAGGGAACAGATACGCAGTATTTT; CDR3aa: CATSDSQGKGTDTQYF
v_gene: TRBV6-2/TRBV6-3; j_gene: TRBJ2-1; d_gene: NA; abundance: few; CDR3nt: TGTGCCAGCACCAAGGGGTATGAGCAGTTCTTC; CDR3aa: CASTKGYEQFF
v_gene: TRBV15; j_gene: TRBJ2-2; d_gene: NA; abundance: NA; CDR3nt: TGTGCCACCAGCTCAGGGGCCGGGGAGCTGTTTTTT; CDR3aa: CATSSGAGELFF